The present TCR beta chain was sequenced within a study of blood T cell repertoires in COVID-19. Profiled with immunoSEQ multiplex PCR; TCRdb holds only in-frame clones, not every one. This table holds about 300,000 clones, roughly 90% found once. CDR1 is LGHDT, CDR2 YNNKEL, per germline (reference sequence). CDR3 length equals 12 residues. Sequences were obtained from peripheral blood. This TCR came from a woman under 40 with COVID-19, enrolled during active disease. The gene calls are TRBV3-1 (or the pseudogene TRBV3-2) and TRBJ2-1; TRBD1 might be the D (7 bases). The CDR3 DNA follows: TGTGCTTCGGAGGGGGCGCGGAATGAGCAGTTCTTC. Encoded protein: CASEGARNEQFF.